This section outlines one T cell receptor beta chain sequence together with its context. The data are from a study of blood T cell repertoires in COVID-19. About the study: Sites across the United States, Italy and Spain contributed samples from acute and convalescent COVID-19. In each case, the material was cDNA or gDNA derived from T cells, B-cell-depleted T cells, or PBMCs.

The CDR3 length is 13 residues. Germline loops: CDR1 SGHVS, CDR2 FQNEAQ. The ends were cut back, 10 bases at V and 2 bases at J, with 12 bases in the middle. Original data processing: From reference gene primer amplification, estimates of nucleated cell counts were derived. TCRdb's copy holds only in-frame clones and misses some; the assay was immunoSEQ multiplex PCR. That table gives V, J and clone size, and the DNA gave D and trimming. This sample has around 120,000 clones; around 90% occur once, and the top ten carry over 3.5%. This sequence originates from a man in his fifties with active COVID-19. The genes are TRBV7-8 and TRBJ1-5; possible D gene TRBD1, 5 bases. The sample was peripheral blood. In DNA, the CDR3 is TGTGCCACCAGGCAGGGCGGCAATCAGCCCCAGCATTTT. Amino acids: CATRQGGNQPQHF.